This T cell receptor beta chain was sequenced during a study of Ad26.COV2.S vaccination and SARS-CoV-2 variants. The wider study: Once, or twice with 56 days between doses, Ad26.COV2.S was given intramuscularly.

Treatment: 15 to 20 received Ad26.COV2.S at low or high dose, single or two shots; several received placebo; per-sample allocation not given. Day 63 after the first vaccine or placebo injection was the time point for sampling. This person who donated was an adult of 18-55 years in Boston. V lost 0 bases, J lost 0 bases, and 9 bases lay in between. Germline CDR1 is SGDLS and CDR2 is YYNGEE. The CDR3 covers 16 residues. Only in-frame clones appear in the TCRdb table, and some are missing; sequencing was by immunoSEQ multiplex PCR. The table records hundreds of thousands of clones, 75% to 95% of them present only once.

The chain couples TRBV9 to TRBJ2-2; perhaps TRBD1 as D (6 bases). The TCR comes from a person aged 18 to 59 who received the Ad26.COV2.S COVID-19 vaccine or a placebo. The input for sequencing was peripheral blood, taken in a trial of Ad26.COV2.S vaccine versus placebo. The CDR3 coding sequence is TGTGCCAGCAGCGTAGGAGGGACAACGAACACCGGGGAGCTGTTTTTT. Protein sequence: CASSVGGTTNTGELFF.